This is a list of T cell receptor beta chains from one sample in a study of blood T cells in healthy people across ages. TCRdb recomputed calls from the 5' RACE reads with MiXCR, one row per CDR3 protein. Counted here are around 1,700,000 distinct CDR3 sequences, 25% to 30% occurring once; the ten biggest clones make up roughly 8%. The sequencing sample was made of blood. Receptors were obtained from a woman in her twenties or thirties in good health. Each CDR3 is given without its conserved first and last residue. A clone size is listed for some rows: how often the clone was seen (once, few, many), or a class if it is expanded.

cdr3_aa clone_size cdr3_length v_call
ASSPRQGSGSPPH once 13 TRBV7-2
ASSPDREYGYT many 11 TRBV5-1
ASTEVGLARHNEQF few 14 TRBV12-3/TRBV12-4
ASSFPLGEKLF NA 11 TRBV7-9
ATENRRQGSPLH NA 12 TRBV24-1
ASSPTWGGDTRY NA 12 TRBV5-5
ASSPSRGGSDEQF few 13 TRBV18
STGRRTSNTEAF NA 12 TRBV20-1
VSSYSYTVNQPQH NA 13 TRBV6-5
SASYNEGPLETQY NA 13 TRBV20-1
ASRHPGQASYEQY NA 13 TRBV6-1
ASSLKPFQETQY NA 12 TRBV7-3
SATTLVEQY many 9 TRBV20-1
ATSESTGSSYNEQY NA 14 TRBV24-1
ATSVTGVFEPQH few 12 TRBV15
ASRLDLVLQGRNTEAF NA 16 TRBV5-1
SAGGAVLSSYEQY NA 13 TRBV20-1
ASSKEERTPRYYGYT NA 15 TRBV21-1
ASSPAGGGSTDTQY few 14 TRBV7-9
ASSLSWGVSYEQY many 13 TRBV5-1
ASSLSPGGSGYT NA 12 TRBV7-3
ASSLPGPRNSPLH few 13 TRBV7-9
ASSTQGPEQY NA 10 TRBV28
ASSLIGQGRRLGYGYT NA 16 TRBV11-2
ASSLSRWDEQF few 11 TRBV7-6
ASPWDSHLNTEAF NA 13 TRBV27
ASRAAGGSWTEAF NA 13 TRBV6-1
ASSFGAGADQPQH few 13 TRBV12-3/TRBV12-4
ASSLGTSVRDEQF few 13 TRBV7-2
ATSRATGYEQY many 11 TRBV15
SVGSEYYGYT NA 10 TRBV29-1
SAGEWRDGAQY NA 11 TRBV20-1
ASSHQGQHYGYT NA 12 TRBV6-2/TRBV6-3
ASSPWTSGAYEQY NA 13 TRBV5-1
ASSQGVGTGRTEAF NA 14 TRBV14
ATNTGRYSNQPQH few 13 TRBV28
AISEASGGSWKTQY NA 14 TRBV10-3